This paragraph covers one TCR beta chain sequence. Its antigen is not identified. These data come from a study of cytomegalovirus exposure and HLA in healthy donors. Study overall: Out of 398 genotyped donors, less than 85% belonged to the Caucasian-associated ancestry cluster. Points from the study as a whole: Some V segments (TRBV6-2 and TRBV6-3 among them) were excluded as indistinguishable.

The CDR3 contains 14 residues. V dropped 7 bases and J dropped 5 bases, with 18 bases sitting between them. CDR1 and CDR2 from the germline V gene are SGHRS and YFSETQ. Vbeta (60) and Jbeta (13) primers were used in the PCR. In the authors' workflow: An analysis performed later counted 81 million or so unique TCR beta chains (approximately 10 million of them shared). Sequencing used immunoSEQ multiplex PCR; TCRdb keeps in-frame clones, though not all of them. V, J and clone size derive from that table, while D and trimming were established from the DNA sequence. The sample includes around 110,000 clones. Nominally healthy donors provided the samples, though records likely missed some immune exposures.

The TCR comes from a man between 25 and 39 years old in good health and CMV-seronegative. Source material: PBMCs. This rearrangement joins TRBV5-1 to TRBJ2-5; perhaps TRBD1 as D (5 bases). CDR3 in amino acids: CASSEQGSYETQYF. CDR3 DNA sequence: TGCGCCAGCTCTGAGCAGGGAAGCTACGAGACCCAGTACTTC.